The present T cell receptor (beta chain) was sequenced within a study of blood T cell repertoires in COVID-19. Background on the study: T cells, B-cell-depleted T cells, or PBMCs supplied cDNA or gDNA.

Per germline, CDR1 MNHNY and CDR2 SVGAGI (reference sequence). This CDR3 is built from 15 residues. Trimming shortened V by 0 bases and J by 4 bases, and 12 bases separated the two germline ends. Original analysis: Quantification of nucleated cells was approximated via reference gene primer amplification. The protocol was immunoSEQ multiplex PCR, while the TCRdb copy is restricted to in-frame clones and leaves out a portion. V and J calls and clone size are those listed in that table; D and trimming were worked out from the DNA. The table includes around 340,000 clones, 86% detected once. The material sequenced was PBMCs or T cells enriched from blood (not recorded which). The clonotype was recovered from a woman between 40 and 50 years old with acute COVID-19. The chain couples TRBV6-6 to TRBJ1-2, with D uncertain. Here the CDR3 reads CASSYSTGRGYGYTF. In DNA, the CDR3 is TGTGCCAGCAGTTACTCGACGGGGAGAGGCTATGGCTACACCTTC.